This T cell receptor beta chain was sequenced in a study of blood T cell repertoires in COVID-19. Across the whole study: Samples of COVID-19 (acute and convalescent) were obtained from the United States, Italy and Spain. T cells, B-cell-depleted T cells, or PBMCs provided the cDNA or gDNA that served as material.

As originally analysed: Counts of nucleated cells, estimated from reference gene primer amplification, were obtained. The method was immunoSEQ multiplex PCR; TCRdb's version includes in-frame clones alone and lacks a portion of them. V, J and clone size are those of that table, while D and trimming were read from the DNA. In the table there are 50,000 to 65,000 clones, more than 70% of which are singletons. Trimming removed 0 bases from V and 0 bases from J, with 7 bases in between. Germline V gene data show CDR1 as SGHRS and CDR2 as YFSETQ. This CDR3 spans 15 amino acids. This clone has just one count.

The sequencing sample was made of peripheral blood. V is TRBV5-1 and J is TRBJ2-1; no reliable D call. The receptor's source is a human donor in a cohort sampled during active COVID-19. The DNA of the CDR3 is TGCGCCAGCAGCTTGGCCGATAGCTCCTACAATGAGCAGTTCTTC. Translation: CASSLADSSYNEQFF.